A single sample is the source of the 23 T cell receptor beta chains below, sequenced in a study of cytomegalovirus exposure and HLA in healthy donors. TCRdb keeps only in-frame clones here, not all; method: immunoSEQ multiplex PCR. This sample carries about 250,000 clones, roughly 87% of them seen once, and the ten largest clones take about 12%. Sequencing was performed on PBMCs. These receptors were obtained from a man younger than 35 in good health and CMV-seropositive.

The chain joins TRBV2 to TRBJ2-7, with 9 bases lining up with TRBD2. There are 15 residues in the CDR3. V gave up 3 bases and J gave up 4 bases; unmatched junction bases: 7. Germline CDR1 reads SNHLY; CDR2 reads FYNNEI. CDR3: CASSEGGLAIYEQYF. The CDR3 DNA is TGTGCCAGCAGTGAGGGGGGACTAGCCATATACGAGCAGTACTTC.

V and J are TRBV7-2 and TRBJ1-2; 8 positions agree with TRBD1. Germline CDR1 and CDR2: SGHTA and FQGNSA. This CDR3 is 14 amino acids long. Trimming took 7 bases from V and 4 from J; bases not matched to a gene: 8. The CDR3 nucleotides are TGTGCCAGCAATCTACAGGGGGGAGGCTATGGCTACACCTTC. As protein: CASNLQGGGYGYTF.

This chain's CDR3 is CASFSRDRGRVAYGYTF. The CDR3 nucleotides read TGTGCCAGCTTCTCCCGGGACAGGGGGCGGGTTGCCTATGGCTACACCTTC. The rearrangement uses TRBV28 and TRBJ1-2, with 12 bases aligning to TRBD1. The CDR3 is made up of 17 amino acids. The junction had 14 bases not matched to a gene; V was cut back by 8 bases and J by 4 bases. The germline V gene encodes CDR1 MDHEN and CDR2 SYDVKM.

The gene calls are TRBV15 and TRBJ1-1, with 8 bases lining up with TRBD1. The CDR3 is 15 residues long. Trimming took 1 base from V and 4 from J; bases not matched to a gene: 5. Germline V lookup: CDR1 LNHNV, CDR2 YYDKDF (reference sequence). The CDR3 reads CATSRGDRTGTEAFF. The CDR3 DNA reads as TGTGCCACCAGCAGAGGGGACAGGACGGGCACTGAAGCTTTCTTT.

The chain links TRBV5-4 to TRBJ2-3; D perhaps matches TRBD1 (5 bases). Trimming stripped 1 base from V and 4 bases from J, with 7 bases between. Germline lookup yields CDR1 SGHNT and CDR2 YYREEE (reference sequence). The CDR3 is 13 amino acids. In DNA, the CDR3 is TGTGCCAGCAGCTTGTTCAGGGCAGATACGCAGTATTTT. It is translated as CASSLFRADTQYF.

The chain uses TRBV4-1 and TRBJ2-7; 9 bases map to TRBD1. CDR3 length equals 14 residues. Germline values: CDR1 MGHRA, CDR2 YSYEKL. V trimming: 4 bases; J trimming: 6 bases; junction bases outside the gene matches: 7. CDR3 nucleotides: TGCGCCAGCAGCCCGCACGGGACAGGGACCGAGCAGTACTTC. Translating gives CASSPHGTGTEQYF.

J is TRBJ2-5 and V is TRBV29-1; D uncertain. CDR3 length: 12 amino acids. Trimming cost V 7 bases and J 3 bases, with 12 bases left between them. Germline CDR1 is SQVTM and CDR2 is ANQGSEA. The CDR3, as DNA: TGCAGCGCAGGCGGAGAAGAAGAGACCCAGTACTTC. Encoded protein: CSAGGEEETQYF.

The V gene is TRBV7-7, the J gene TRBJ2-7; 13 nucleotides agree with TRBD2. The junction had 12 bases not matched to a gene; V was cut back by 1 base and J by 0 bases. CDR1 is SSHAT, CDR2 FNYEAQ, per germline (reference sequence). The CDR3 is made up of 20 amino acids. CDR3 residues: CASSLGGQSTSGRSSYEQYF. The CDR3 coding sequence is TGTGCCAGCAGCTTAGGCGGCCAATCGACTAGCGGGAGGAGCTCCTACGAGCAGTACTTC.

This chain links TRBV29-1 with TRBJ2-6, with D maybe TRBD2 (5 bases). This CDR3 is built from 13 residues. CDR1 is SQVTM and CDR2 is ANQGSEA in the germline V gene. V was trimmed by 4 bases and J by 4 bases, leaving 8 bases between them. The chain's CDR3 is CSVAGKGANVLTF. CDR3 DNA sequence: TGCAGCGTTGCGGGGAAGGGGGCCAACGTCCTGACTTTC.

The chain carries TRBV29-1 and TRBJ2-7; 11 bases match TRBD2. The germline gives CDR1 SQVTM, CDR2 ANQGSEA. V shed 7 bases, J shed 6 bases, and the junction held 5 bases outside the gene matches. CDR3 length: 12 residues. As DNA, the CDR3 is TGCAGCGGATTAGCGGGAGGGGGCGAGCAGTACTTC. Translation: CSGLAGGGEQYF.

V and J are TRBV2 and TRBJ1-1, with 9 bases lining up with TRBD1. Germline trimming cut 8 bases from V and 3 bases from J; bases unmatched to any gene: 7. CDR1 and CDR2 (germline): SNHLY, FYNNEI. The CDR3 extends over 14 amino acids. The CDR3 coding sequence is TGTGCCAGCGGTACAGGGGGCTTGTACACTGAAGCTTTCTTT. Translating it yields CASGTGGLYTEAFF.

This clone was observed a handful of times. The rearrangement links TRBV7-2 to TRBJ1-2; maybe TRBD1 (6 bases). The V gene lost 5 bases and the J gene lost 9 bases, with 19 bases spanning the gap. This CDR3 is 14 amino acids long. Looked up from germline, CDR1 is SGHTA and CDR2 is FQGNSA. The CDR3 sequence is CASSPETGTPRYTF. DNA of the CDR3: TGTGCCAGCAGCCCCGAAACAGGGACTCCCCGCTACACCTTC.

The chain is built from TRBV15 and TRBJ1-4, with D possibly being TRBD1 (6 bases). CDR1 is LNHNV and CDR2 is YYDKDF in the germline V gene (reference sequence). CDR3 size: 15 residues. V dropped 0 bases and J dropped 5 bases, with 10 bases sitting between them. Here the CDR3 reads CATSRDYQGNEKLFF. The CDR3 nucleotides are TGTGCCACCAGCAGAGATTATCAGGGGAATGAAAAACTGTTTTTT.

This clone occurred a few times. V is TRBV4-2 and J is TRBJ2-5; D is undetermined. The CDR3 length is 15 residues. Germline CDR1 is LGHNA and CDR2 is YNFKEQ. V was clipped by 1 base and J by 5 bases, with 14 bases between them. The CDR3 loop is CASSQGSSGLETQYF. In DNA, the CDR3 is TGTGCCAGCAGCCAAGGCTCGAGTGGTTTGGAGACCCAGTACTTC.

This clone was seen a handful of times. The chain employs TRBV7-6 and TRBJ2-7; 10 bases are a match to TRBD1. The CDR3 spans 16 residues. The J segment lost 5 bases and the V segment lost 5 bases, leaving 12 bases of the junction unmatched. CDR1 and CDR2 from the germline V gene are SGHVS and FNYEAQ. This chain's CDR3 is CASSPPPGQGLHEQYF. The CDR3 DNA follows: TGTGCCAGCAGCCCCCCCCCGGGACAGGGGTTACACGAGCAGTACTTC. Variable domain in full (rest from reference TRBV7-6 and TRBJ2-7): GAGVSQSPRYKVTKRGQDVALRCDPISGHVSLYWYRQALGQGPEFLTYFNYEAQQDKSGLPNDRFSAERPEGSISTLTIQRTEQRDSAMYRCASSPPPGQGLHEQYFGPGTRLTVT.

This clone was counted once. This sample includes further DNA sequences coding for the same CDR3. The chain couples TRBV5-4 to TRBJ1-1; D may be TRBD1 (5 bases). CDR3 length equals 12 residues. The V end lost 1 base, the J end lost 5 bases, and 6 bases lay between the germline ends. Germline-derived CDR1 and CDR2 are SGHNT and YYREEE (reference sequence). CDR3 protein: CASSLPGTEAFF. The CDR3 DNA follows: TGTGCCAGCAGCTTGCCAGGGACTGAAGCTTTCTTT.

The CDR3 sequence is CASSLRDPLYEQYF. DNA of the CDR3: TGTGCCAGCAGCCTCCGGGACCCACTTTACGAGCAGTACTTC. This rearrangement joins TRBV7-2 to TRBJ2-7, with D possibly called TRBD1 or TRBD2 (5 bases each). Germline assignment: CDR1 SGHTA and CDR2 FQGNSA. V lost 5 bases and J lost 4, with 15 bases in between. The CDR3 length is 14 residues.

The V call is TRBV27, the J call TRBJ2-7, with TRBD2 matching over 11 bases. Germline CDR1 reads MNHEY; CDR2 reads SMNVEV (reference sequence). With 7 bases clipped from V and 3 bases from J, the junction kept 11 bases outside the gene matches. The CDR3 has 16 residues. The CDR3 sequence is CASTPTSGRPHYEQYF. The CDR3 bases are TGTGCCAGCACCCCTACTAGCGGGAGACCCCACTACGAGCAGTACTTC.

The chain uses TRBV6-1 and TRBJ1-1, with 8 bases identical to TRBD1. CDR3 size: 13 residues. Trimming removed 1 base from V and 5 bases from J; junction bases left unmatched: 0. Germline lookup yields CDR1 MNHNS and CDR2 SASEGT. CDR3 region: CASSEDRGTEAFF. CDR3 DNA: TGTGCCAGCAGTGAAGACAGGGGGACTGAAGCTTTCTTT.

This chain links TRBV5-5 with TRBJ2-1; 13 nucleotides align to TRBD2. This CDR3 is 18 amino acids long. Germline CDR1 and CDR2: SGHKS and YYEKEE (reference sequence). Trimming removed 5 bases from V and 2 bases from J; junction bases left unmatched: 10. The CDR3 sequence: CASSLGLAGARPYNEQFF. Written as DNA, the CDR3 is TGTGCCAGCAGTTTAGGACTAGCGGGAGCTCGCCCCTACAATGAGCAGTTCTTC.

The chain has TRBV7-9 and TRBJ2-5, with D unresolved. The length of the CDR3 is 11 residues. V was pared by 8 bases and J by 2 bases, with 6 bases between. Germline V gene data show CDR1 as SEHNR and CDR2 as FQNEAQ (reference sequence). This chain's CDR3 is CASGSQETQYF. CDR3 coding DNA: TGTGCCAGCGGTAGTCAAGAGACCCAGTACTTC.

This chain links TRBV5-1 with TRBJ2-1, with D hard to call. There are 15 residues in the CDR3. Germline V lookup: CDR1 SGHRS, CDR2 YFSETQ. The V gene lost 2 bases and the J gene lost 1 base, with 10 bases spanning the gap. CDR3 DNA: TGCGCCAGCAGCTTAGGTGTAACATCCTACAATGAGCAGTTCTTC. Its protein is CASSLGVTSYNEQFF. The full variable domain, in which reference TRBV5-1 and TRBJ2-1 provide the parts outside the CDR3, is KAGVTQTPRYLIKTRGQQVTLSCSPISGHRSVSWYQQTPGQGLQFLFEYFSETQRNKGNFPGRFSGRQFSNSRSEMNVSTLELGDSALYLCASSLGVTSYNEQFFGPGTRLTVL.

The chain recombines TRBV5-6 with TRBJ2-7; the D gene is possibly TRBD2 (6 bases). Germline CDR1 reads SGHDT; CDR2 reads YYEEEE. The CDR3 length is 14 residues. Trimming took off 2 bases at V and 0 bases at J, with 9 bases between the two ends. The CDR3 coding sequence is TGTGCCAGCAGCTTTAGCGGAACCTCCTACGAGCAGTACTTC. It encodes CASSFSGTSYEQYF. The variable domain in full, completed from reference TRBV5-6 and TRBJ2-7, reads DAGVTQSPTHLIKTRGQQVTLRCSPKSGHDTVSWYQQALGQGPQFIFQYYEEEERQRGNFPDRFSGHQFPNYSSELNVNALLLGDSALYLCASSFSGTSYEQYFGPGTRLTVT.